This T cell receptor beta chain was documented in a study of regulatory T cells in long-lasting Graves disease. Time point reported: newly diagnosed GD, antithyroid drugs for less than 3 months. The TCR library was made from RNA extracted from PBMCs. Researchers made TCR beta libraries by using iRepertoire HTBI primers and running Arm-PCR on CDR3 regions. TCRdb used MiXCR to reprocess the multiplex PCR reads, holding one entry per CDR3 protein. The repertoire holds roughly 500,000 distinct CDR3 sequences, with roughly 14% as singletons. This same sample was also taken into another study, of T cells in Graves' hyperthyroidism and ophthalmopathy.

The source of this sequence is a man between 25 and 39 years old with Graves disease. The sequencing here drew on peripheral blood mononuclear cells (PBMCs), taken at new diagnosis, from a patient treated with antithyroid drugs.

In nucleotides, the CDR3 is TGTGCCTGGACCGTCGGGGTCGAAGCTTTCTTT. This codes for CAWTVGVEAFF. The genes are TRBV30 and TRBJ1-1; D is undetermined. From germline, CDR1 is GTSNPN and CDR2 SVGIG (reference sequence). The germline V and J ends were trimmed by 4 bases and 8 bases, with 11 bases remaining between them. This CDR3 contains 11 residues.